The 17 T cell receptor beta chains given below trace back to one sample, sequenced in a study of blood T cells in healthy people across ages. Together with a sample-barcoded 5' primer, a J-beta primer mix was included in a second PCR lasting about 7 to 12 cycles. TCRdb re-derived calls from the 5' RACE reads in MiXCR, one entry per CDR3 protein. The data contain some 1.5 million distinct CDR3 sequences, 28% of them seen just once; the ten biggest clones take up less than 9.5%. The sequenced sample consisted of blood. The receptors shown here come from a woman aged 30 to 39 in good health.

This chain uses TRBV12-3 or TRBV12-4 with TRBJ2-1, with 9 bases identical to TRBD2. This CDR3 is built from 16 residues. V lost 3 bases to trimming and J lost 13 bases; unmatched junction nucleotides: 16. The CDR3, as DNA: TGTGCCAGCAGTTTGGATCGGGCGGGGGGGCTCGAGACCCAGTTCTTC. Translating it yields CASSLDRAGGLETQFF.

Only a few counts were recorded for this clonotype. The CDR3 nucleotides are TGTGCCAGCAGCTTAGGCCCTTCTTCGGGCACGCAGTATTTT. It is translated as CASSLGPSSGTQYF. This rearrangement joins TRBV7-2 to TRBJ2-3; the D is unclear. V was shortened by 1 base and J by 9 bases, with 14 bases between the two germline ends. Germline CDR1 and CDR2: SGHTA and FQGNSA. This CDR3 region has 14 residues.

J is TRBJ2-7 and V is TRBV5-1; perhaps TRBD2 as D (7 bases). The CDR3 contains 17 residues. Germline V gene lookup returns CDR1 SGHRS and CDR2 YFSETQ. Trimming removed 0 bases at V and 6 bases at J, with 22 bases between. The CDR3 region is CASSLDSPAGAGAEQYF. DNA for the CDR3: TGCGCCAGCAGCTTGGATTCTCCGGCGGGGGCAGGGGCCGAGCAGTACTTC.

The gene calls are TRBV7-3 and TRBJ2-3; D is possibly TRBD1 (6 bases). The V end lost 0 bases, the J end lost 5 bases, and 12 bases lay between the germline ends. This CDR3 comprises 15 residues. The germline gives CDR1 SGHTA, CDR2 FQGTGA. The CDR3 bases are TGTGCCAGCAGCTTAACGTCAATAGGGGGAGATACGCAGTATTTT. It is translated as CASSLTSIGGDTQYF.

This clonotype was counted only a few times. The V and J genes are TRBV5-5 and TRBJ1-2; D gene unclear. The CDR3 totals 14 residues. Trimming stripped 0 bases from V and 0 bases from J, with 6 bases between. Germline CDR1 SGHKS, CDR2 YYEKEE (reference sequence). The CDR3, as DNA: TGTGCCAGCAGCTTGGCGTCCGCTAACTATGGCTACACCTTC. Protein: CASSLASANYGYTF.

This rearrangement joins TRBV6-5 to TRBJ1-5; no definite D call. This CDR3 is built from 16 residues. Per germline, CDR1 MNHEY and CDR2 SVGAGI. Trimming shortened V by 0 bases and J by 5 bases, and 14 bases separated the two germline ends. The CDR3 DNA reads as TGTGCCAGCAGTTACTCGAGTATAAGGGATCATCAGCCCCAGCATTTT. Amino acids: CASSYSSIRDHQPQHF.

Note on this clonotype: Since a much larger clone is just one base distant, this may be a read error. DNA for the CDR3: TGTGCCAGCAATTCCCACAGGGGTTACGAGCAGTACTTC. As protein: CASNSHRGYEQYF. The rearrangement links TRBV12-3 or TRBV12-4 to TRBJ2-7; 7 bases agree with TRBD1. There are 13 residues in the CDR3. V lost 7 bases, J lost 4 bases, and 7 bases stayed unmatched.

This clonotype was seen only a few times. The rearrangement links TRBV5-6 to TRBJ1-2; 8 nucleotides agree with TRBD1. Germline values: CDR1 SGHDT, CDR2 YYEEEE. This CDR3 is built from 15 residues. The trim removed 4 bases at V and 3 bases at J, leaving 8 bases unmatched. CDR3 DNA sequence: TGTGCCAGCAGCGGACAGGGACAGGCTCACTATGGCTACACCTTC. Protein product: CASSGQGQAHYGYTF.

The CDR3 loop reads CASLAGVTAEQFF. CDR3 bases: TGTGCCTCTCTAGCGGGAGTTACAGCCGAGCAGTTCTTC. This chain links TRBV10-3 with TRBJ2-1; 10 nucleotides line up with TRBD2. Per germline, CDR1 ENHRY and CDR2 SYGVKD. With V trimmed by 11 bases and J by 10 bases, 11 bases remained unmatched. The CDR3 covers 13 residues.

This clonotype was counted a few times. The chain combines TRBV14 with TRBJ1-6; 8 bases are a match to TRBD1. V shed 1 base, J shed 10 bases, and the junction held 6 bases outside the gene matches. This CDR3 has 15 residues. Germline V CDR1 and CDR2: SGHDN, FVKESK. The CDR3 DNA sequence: TGTGCCAGCAGCCAAGTTCGACAGGGGATCTCACCCCTCCACTTT. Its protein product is CASSQVRQGISPLHF.

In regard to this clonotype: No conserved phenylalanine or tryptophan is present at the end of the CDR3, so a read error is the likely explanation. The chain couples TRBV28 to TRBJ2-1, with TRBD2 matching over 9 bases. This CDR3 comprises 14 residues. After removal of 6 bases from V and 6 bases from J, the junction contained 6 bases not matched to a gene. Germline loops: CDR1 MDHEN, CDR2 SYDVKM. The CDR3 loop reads CASRVAGERNEQFV. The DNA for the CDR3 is TGTGCCAGCAGGGTAGCGGGGGAGCGCAATGAGCAGTTCGTC.

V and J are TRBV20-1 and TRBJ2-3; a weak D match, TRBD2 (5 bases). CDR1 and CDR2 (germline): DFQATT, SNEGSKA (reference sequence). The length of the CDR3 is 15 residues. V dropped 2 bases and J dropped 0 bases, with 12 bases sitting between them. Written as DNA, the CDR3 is TGCAGTGCTAGACCCCCCGGACTTAGCACAGATACGCAGTATTTT. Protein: CSARPPGLSTDTQYF.

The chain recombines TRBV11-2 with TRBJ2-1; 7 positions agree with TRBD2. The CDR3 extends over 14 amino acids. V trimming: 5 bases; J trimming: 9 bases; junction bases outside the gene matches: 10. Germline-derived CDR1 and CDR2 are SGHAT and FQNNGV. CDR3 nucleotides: TGTGCCAGCAGCGTAGCGGGTGGGGTTGTTGAGCAGTTCTTC. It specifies CASSVAGGVVEQFF. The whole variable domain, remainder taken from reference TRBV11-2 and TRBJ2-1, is EAGVAQSPRYKIIEKRQSVAFWCNPISGHATLYWYQQILGQGPKLLIQFQNNGVVDDSQLPKDRFSAERLKGVDSTLKIQPAKLEDSAVYLCASSVAGGVVEQFFGPGTRLTVL.

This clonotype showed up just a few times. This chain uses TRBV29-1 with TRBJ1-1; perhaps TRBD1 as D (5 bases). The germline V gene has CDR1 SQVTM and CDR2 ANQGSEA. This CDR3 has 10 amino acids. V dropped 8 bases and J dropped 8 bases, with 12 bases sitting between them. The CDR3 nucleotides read TGCAGCTACTCCGGGGCCGAAGCTTTCTTT. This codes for CSYSGAEAFF.

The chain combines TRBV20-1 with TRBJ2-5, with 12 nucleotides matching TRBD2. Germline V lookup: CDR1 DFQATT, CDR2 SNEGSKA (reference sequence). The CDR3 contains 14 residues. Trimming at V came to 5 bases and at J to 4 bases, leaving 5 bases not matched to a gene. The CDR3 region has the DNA TGCAGTGCTGGATCTAGCGGGAGGGCAGAGACCCAGTACTTC. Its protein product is CSAGSSGRAETQYF.

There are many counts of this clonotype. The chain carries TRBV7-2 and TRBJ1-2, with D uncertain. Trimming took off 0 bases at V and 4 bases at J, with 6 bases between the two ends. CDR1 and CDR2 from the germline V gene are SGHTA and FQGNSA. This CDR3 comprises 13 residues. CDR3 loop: CASSLAGSYGYTF. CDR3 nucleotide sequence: TGTGCCAGCAGCTTAGCGGGGTCCTATGGCTACACCTTC. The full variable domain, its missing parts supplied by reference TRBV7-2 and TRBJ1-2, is GAGVSQSPSNKVTEKGKDVELRCDPISGHTALYWYRQSLGQGLEFLIYFQGNSAPDKSGLPSDRFSAERTGGSVSTLTIQRTQQEDSAVYLCASSLAGSYGYTFGSGTRLTVV.

Written as DNA, the CDR3 is TGCAGCGTACAGGACAGCGTAAACACAGATACGCAGTATTTT. Translation gives CSVQDSVNTDTQYF. The chain is built from TRBV29-1 and TRBJ2-3; tentative D call: TRBD1 (6 bases). The ends were cut back, 6 bases at V and 2 bases at J, with 15 bases in the middle. Germline values: CDR1 SQVTM, CDR2 ANQGSEA. The CDR3 runs 14 residues.